Given below is one TCR beta chain in context. Its antigen remains undetermined. No clone much larger than this one lies a single base away; base qualities are absent. These data come from a study of blood T cell repertoires in COVID-19 (dated by TCRdb to the early 2020s). At the level of the whole study: Samples from collaborators originated in the United States, Italy and Spain and spanned both the acute and convalescent phases of COVID-19. The material from the prospective study consisted of cDNA or gDNA derived from T cells, B-cell-depleted T cells, or PBMCs. Subjects who had been exposed to COVID-19, were actively infected with it, or had recovered from it provided the deeply sampled blood TCRbeta repertoires that made up the dataset. A freely available public database, intended as a resource for researchers studying the immune response to SARS-CoV-2, is where the repertoires were released. Samples came from the ongoing ImmuneRACE study (first 160 participants) plus 1,254 subjects from 6 global collaborators. Nearly every sample came with metadata listing a de-identified subject ID, COVID-19 status, age in years and sex. Where HLA class I and class II types were available, the types were taken from metadata supplied by the sample provider, not from assay-based typing. What the work shows at the level of the full study, not this receptor alone: The quantity of clinical and demographic metadata differed by source and by participant and was supplied without curation.

TCRbeta CDR3 regions were amplified from genomic DNA by means of the immunoSEQ Assay, a bias-controlled multiplex PCR. As for the original processing: Nucleated cell counts per sample were estimated from amplification of reference gene primers within the assay. Sequence reads were collapsed and filtered to measure the absolute abundance of every unique TCRbeta CDR3 rearrangement. For each sample, productive Simpson clonality was calculated by taking the square root of Simpson's diversity index across productive rearrangements. As stored in TCRdb, this immuneACCESS dataset retains in-frame rearrangements with V and J assigned. A fraction of the clones does not appear; measured against another copy, unresolved V genes explain less than half of the discrepancy, and the remainder lacks a known reason. V, J and clone size derive from that table, while D and trimming were established from the DNA sequence. The sample table records a few hundred thousand clones; 80% to 90% of these occur just once. The ten largest clones represent 3.5% to 5% of the sample.

Participants in the prospective study were aged 18 to 89 years, lived in some 24 United States geographic areas, and enrolled through a virtual design. To assign participants to cohorts, the prospective study relied on clinical history that participants themselves reported in a screening survey and a study questionnaire. Each participant in the prospective study had whole blood, serum and a nasopharyngeal or oropharyngeal swab collected by mobile phlebotomists. Prospective study participants could optionally give additional blood draws and questionnaires over a roughly 2-month period. Before DNA extraction, prospective study blood samples were shipped either frozen or at room temperature. The germline V gene encodes CDR1 LNHDA and CDR2 SQIVND (reference sequence). Cut back by 4 bases and 0 bases, the V and J ends lie 9 bases apart. Counted from cysteine to phenylalanine, this CDR3 has 14 amino acids. Kept here is only the CDR3 DNA, which spans 42 bases and is read in frame from base 1.

The clonotype was recovered from a man aged 25-45 years with acute COVID-19. Material for sequencing was PBMCs or T cells enriched from blood (not recorded which). Recombination connected TRBV19 to TRBJ2-5, with no confidently assigned D gene. CDR3 sequence: CASSRMSDQETQYF. The DNA is as follows: TGTGCCAGTAGTAGGATGAGCGACCAAGAGACCCAGTACTTC.